The next 13 T cell receptor beta chains were all read from a single sample in a study of blood T cells in healthy people across ages. Using a J-beta primer mix together with a sample-barcoded 5' primer, a second PCR was run for about 6 to 11 cycles. TCRdb analysed the 5' RACE reads with MiXCR anew, one entry per CDR3 protein. The repertoire holds around 280,000 distinct CDR3 sequences, roughly a quarter seen once, with 29% in the top ten. The sequencing sample was made of blood. Receptors were obtained from a woman in her sixties or seventies in good health.

The genes are TRBV4-1 and TRBJ2-7, with TRBD2 matching over 11 bases. Germline lookup yields CDR1 MGHRA and CDR2 YSYEKL. V was clipped by 4 bases and J by 2 bases; unmatched bases: 7. CDR3 length: 16 residues. DNA for the CDR3: TGCGCCAGCAGCCCACTCGGGACTAGCGGACCCTACGAGCAGTACTTC. This sequence encodes CASSPLGTSGPYEQYF.

At least ten counts were recorded for this clonotype. The DNA for the CDR3 is TGTGCCAGCAGTTCTCCCAACTCCCTTGGACAGGTATATGGCTACACCTTC. Encoded protein: CASSSPNSLGQVYGYTF. This chain uses TRBV28 with TRBJ1-2; 7 nucleotides agree with TRBD1. The CDR3 spans 17 residues. J lost 5 bases, V lost 4 bases, and 16 bases had no gene match. Germline V gene sequence: CDR1 MDHEN, CDR2 SYDVKM.

The J gene is TRBJ2-3, the V gene TRBV4-3; D possibly corresponds to TRBD2 (6 bases). V gave up 0 bases and J gave up 0 bases, with 13 bases separating them. This CDR3 is built from 17 residues. Germline CDR1 and CDR2: LGHNA and YSLEER. CDR3 protein: CASSQEGTGDSTDTQYF. Here the CDR3 DNA reads TGCGCCAGCAGCCAAGAGGGCACGGGGGACAGCACAGATACGCAGTATTTT.

This chain joins TRBV20-1 and TRBJ1-4; D unresolved. The CDR3 runs 13 residues. Germline V gene data show CDR1 as DFQATT and CDR2 as SNEGSKA (reference sequence). With 7 bases removed from V and 4 bases from J, the gap between germline ends came to 13 bases. CDR3 DNA sequence: TGCAGTGTAGGCAGAGGTCTTAATGAAAAACTGTTTTTT. Residues: CSVGRGLNEKLFF.

This clonotype was counted ten times or more. J is TRBJ2-7 and V is TRBV7-9, with TRBD1 identical over 8 bases. Germline CDR1 and CDR2: SEHNR and FQNEAQ (reference sequence). The CDR3 is 14 residues long. V was pared by 4 bases and J by 2 bases, with 4 bases of the junction left unmatched. CDR3 bases: TGTGCCAGCAGCTCCGGGACAGGAGCCTACGAGCAGTACTTC. Translating it yields CASSSGTGAYEQYF.

Worth noting for this clonotype: This may stem from a read error, because a much larger clone lies one nucleotide away. The genes are TRBV9 and TRBJ2-7, with D unclear. Trimming pared 6 bases from V and 2 bases from J, leaving 15 bases between. CDR1 SGDLS and CDR2 YYNGEE come from the germline V gene. The CDR3 loop spans 14 amino acids. This CDR3 reads CASNGPGNPYEQYF. The CDR3 nucleotides read TGTGCCAGCAACGGCCCTGGGAATCCCTACGAGCAGTACTTC.

This clonotype was seen only a few times. V gene TRBV28 combines with J gene TRBJ2-1; the D gene is possibly TRBD2 (6 bases). Germline CDR1 MDHEN, CDR2 SYDVKM. Between the trimmed V and J ends, which lost 8 bases and 5 bases, there was a span of 19 bases. The length of the CDR3 is 15 residues. The CDR3 region has the DNA TGTGCCAGCCGCCTTGGGGCAGCGGGCAACAATGAGCAGTTCTTC. Translated, it gives CASRLGAAGNNEQFF.

The chain couples TRBV5-6 to TRBJ2-1; possibly TRBD2 for D (5 bases). This CDR3 spans 16 amino acids. CDR1 SGHDT and CDR2 YYEEEE come from the germline V gene. V was clipped by 0 bases and J by 5 bases, with 15 bases between them. DNA for the CDR3: TGTGCCAGCAGCTTGGTTAGGCGGACTTTAGACAATGAGCAGTTCTTC. Its protein is CASSLVRRTLDNEQFF.

This clonotype has more than one count but fewer than ten. The chain carries TRBV28 and TRBJ1-5; D not certain. The ends were cut back, 7 bases at V and 12 bases at J, with 16 bases in the middle. Germline loops: CDR1 MDHEN, CDR2 SYDVKM. CDR3 size: 12 residues. DNA of the CDR3: TGTGCCAGCACTCGCGGTTTGCAGAACCAGCATTTT. It is translated as CASTRGLQNQHF. The complete variable domain, with remaining parts taken from reference TRBV28 and TRBJ1-5, reads DVKVTQSSRYLVKRTGEKVFLECVQDMDHENMFWYRQDPGLGLRLIYFSYDVKMKEKGDIPEGYSVSREKKERFSLILESASTNQTSMYLCASTRGLQNQHFGDGTRLSIL.

The chain links TRBV20-1 to TRBJ2-5, with D unclear. This CDR3 contains 12 residues. Trimming stripped 0 bases from V and 7 bases from J, with 9 bases between. Germline V gene sequence: CDR1 DFQATT, CDR2 SNEGSKA (reference sequence). The CDR3 DNA is TGCAGTGCTAGAGAGGAAACCGTGACCCAGTACTTC. This sequence encodes CSAREETVTQYF.

The chain combines TRBV14 with TRBJ2-7; 9 bases fit TRBD2. This CDR3 spans 16 amino acids. Unmatched junction bases numbered 6, after V lost 0 bases and J lost 3 bases. Germline V gives CDR1 SGHDN, CDR2 FVKESK. The CDR3 sequence: CASSQDILAGIYEQYF. DNA for the CDR3: TGTGCCAGCAGCCAAGACATCCTAGCGGGGATCTACGAGCAGTACTTC.

The chain recombines TRBV7-2 with TRBJ2-1, with D possibly being TRBD2 (7 bases). This CDR3 comprises 15 residues. V shed 8 bases and J shed 2 bases, with 16 bases lying between them. Germline-derived CDR1 and CDR2 are SGHTA and FQGNSA. The chain's CDR3 is CASPLGGVPYNEQFF. In nucleotides, the CDR3 is TGTGCCAGCCCCTTAGGGGGGGTCCCCTACAATGAGCAGTTCTTC.

The chain uses TRBV2 and TRBJ2-7; TRBD1 matches 7 bases. Looked up from germline, CDR1 is SNHLY and CDR2 is FYNNEI. The CDR3 runs 15 residues. V trimming: 4 bases; J trimming: 1 base; junction bases outside the gene matches: 7. The CDR3 loop is CASSGQGKGSYEQYF. Here the CDR3 DNA reads TGTGCCAGCAGTGGACAGGGAAAGGGATCCTACGAGCAGTACTTC.